The clone carrying this T cell receptor beta chain was counted a few times. No antigen is known for it. Obtained from alopecia areata patients were lesional scalp punch biopsies along with peripheral blood. This record belongs to a study of CD8+ T cells in alopecia areata. Study in general: Treatment with tofacitinib (6 to 18 months) was followed by 6 months off drug. The study's findings and limits: Lesional scalp, especially alopecia totalis/universalis, showed higher clonality than normal scalp.

The sequencing template was cDNA reverse transcribed from extracted RNA. Sequencing used immunoSEQ multiplex PCR; TCRdb keeps in-frame clones, though not all of them. The sample contains 160,000 or so clones, around half of which appear only once. The CDR3 covers 14 residues. The germline V gene encodes CDR1 LNHDA and CDR2 SQIVND (reference sequence). The V segment lost 3 bases and the J segment 2 bases; nucleotides outside the gene matches: 4. The sequence derives from a human donor with alopecia areata. The rearrangement links TRBV19 to TRBJ2-7; TRBD2 agrees at 7 bases. The specimen comprised CD8+ T cells sorted from blood, sampled at week 0. The CDR3 reads CASSITSGAYEQYF. The CDR3 DNA reads TGTGCCAGTAGTATTACCAGCGGGGCCTACGAGCAGTACTTC.